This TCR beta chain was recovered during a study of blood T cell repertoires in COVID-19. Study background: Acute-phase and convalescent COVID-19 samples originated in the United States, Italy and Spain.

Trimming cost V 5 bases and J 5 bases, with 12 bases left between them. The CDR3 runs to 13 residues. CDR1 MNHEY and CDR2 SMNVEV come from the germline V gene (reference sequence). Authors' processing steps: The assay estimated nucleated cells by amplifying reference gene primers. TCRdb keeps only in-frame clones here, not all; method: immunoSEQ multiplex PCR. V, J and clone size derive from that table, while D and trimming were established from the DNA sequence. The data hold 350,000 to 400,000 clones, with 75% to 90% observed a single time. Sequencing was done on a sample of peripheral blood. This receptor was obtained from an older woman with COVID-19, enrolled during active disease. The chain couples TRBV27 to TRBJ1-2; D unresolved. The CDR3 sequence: CASSTGDRYGYTF. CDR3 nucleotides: TGTGCCAGCAGTACCGGGGATAGGTATGGCTACACCTTC.